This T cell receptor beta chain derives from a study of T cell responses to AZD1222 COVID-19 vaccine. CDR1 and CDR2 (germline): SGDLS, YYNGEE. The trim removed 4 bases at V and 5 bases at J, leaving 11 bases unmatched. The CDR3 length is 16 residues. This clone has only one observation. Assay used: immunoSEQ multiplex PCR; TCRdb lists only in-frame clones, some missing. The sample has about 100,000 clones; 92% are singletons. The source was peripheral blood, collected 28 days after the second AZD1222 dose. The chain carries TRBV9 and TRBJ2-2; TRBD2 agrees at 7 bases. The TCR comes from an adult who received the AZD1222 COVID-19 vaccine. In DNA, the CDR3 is TGTGCCAGCAGCCTAGCTTCAGCGGGATCTACCGGGGAGCTGTTTTTT. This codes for CASSLASAGSTGELFF.